The rows below give T cell receptor beta chains drawn from one sample of a study of spatial heterogeneity in lung cancer. TCRdb recomputed calls from the 5' RACE reads with MiXCR, one row per CDR3 protein. This sample has about 82,000 distinct CDR3 sequences; 10% to 15% occur once, and the top ten carry roughly 4.2%. Specimen: PBMCs, collected at surgery. The receptors were sampled from a male donor with early-stage non-small cell lung cancer. Each CDR3 is given with its conserved first and last residue. Each record gives: D gene, clone size, V gene, J gene, CDR3 DNA, CDR3 protein. A D gene is named only where the DNA matches it firmly. The listing skips clone size in some rows; elsewhere it reads once, few, many or a size class.

>NA|few|TRBV21-1|TRBJ2-1
TGTGCCAGCAGCAAAGGACTAGCGGGGGACTCCTACAATGAGCAGTTCTTC
CASSKGLAGDSYNEQFF
>TRBD2|NA|TRBV5-1|TRBJ2-1
TGCGCCAGCAGCTCCAGAGGGACTAGCGGGGGCCTTAGCTCCTACAATGAGCAGTTCTTC
CASSSRGTSGGLSSYNEQFF
>TRBD2|few|TRBV29-1|TRBJ2-1
TGCAGCGTTGAAAAGACTAGCGACTACAATGAGCAGTTCTTC
CSVEKTSDYNEQFF
>NA|NA|TRBV20-1|TRBJ2-1
TGCAGTGCTAGAGACCCAGGGGTTAATGAGCAGTTCTTC
CSARDPGVNEQFF
>TRBD1|many|TRBV29-1|TRBJ1-1
TGCAGCGTATCCCCGACAGGGGAAGGAACTGAAGCTTTCTTT
CSVSPTGEGTEAFF
>NA|few|TRBV12-3/TRBV12-4|TRBJ1-5
TGTGCCAGCAGTTTAGAGGCGGATCAGCCCCAGCATTTT
CASSLEADQPQHF
>NA|NA|TRBV5-1|TRBJ2-3
TGCGCCAGCAACGACCAAAACACAGATACGCAGTATTTT
CASNDQNTDTQYF
>NA|few|TRBV7-2|TRBJ1-3
TGTGCCAGCAGCCCGCCGCACGCATACTCTGGAAACACCATATATTTT
CASSPPHAYSGNTIYF
>TRBD1|NA|TRBV5-6|TRBJ1-2
TGTGCCAGCACCAGCGAGGGGGCCGGACGAGAAAACTATGGCTACACCTTC
CASTSEGAGRENYGYTF
>TRBD2|few|TRBV12-3/TRBV12-4|TRBJ2-3
TGTGCCAGCAGTCCAGCGGGAAGGCGCACAGATACGCAGTATTTT
CASSPAGRRTDTQYF